A selection of T cell receptor beta chains follows, all from one sample in a study of T cells in Graves' hyperthyroidism and ophthalmopathy. TCRdb recomputed calls from the multiplex PCR reads with MiXCR, one row per CDR3 protein. The data hold around 350,000 distinct CDR3 sequences, with around 15% observed a single time. The source material was blood. These receptors were obtained from a woman aged 60-75 years with Graves' ophthalmopathy. The CDR3 runs from the conserved cysteine through the conserved F or W. D genes are given only for firm matches. Part of the rows lack a size; the others show once, few, many or a class for expanded clones.

TRBV20-1	TRBJ2-1	TRBD2	many	TGCAGTGCTAACAGCGGGAGGTACAATGAGCAGTTCTTC	CSANSGRYNEQFF
TRBV7-2	TRBJ1-1	TRBD1	many	TGTGCCAGCAGCTTAGACAGGGGGCACGACACTGAAGCTTTCTTT	CASSLDRGHDTEAFF
TRBV2	TRBJ1-5	TRBD1	many	TGTGCCAGCGATGATGGGACAGGGAGCAATCAGCCCCAGCATTTT	CASDDGTGSNQPQHF
TRBV5-1	TRBJ2-5	NA	NA	TGCGCCAGCAGCTTGGGGGGGGCAGGCTTCGGGACCCAGTACTTC	CASSLGGAGFGTQYF
TRBV27	TRBJ2-6	NA	many	TGTGCCAGCAGTCCTCAACGGACCTTTGTATCCGGGGCCAACGTCCTGACTTTC	CASSPQRTFVSGANVLTF
TRBV29-1	TRBJ2-5	TRBD1	NA	TGCAGCGTGGTCCGGGACAGGGACCTAGAGACCCAGTACTTC	CSVVRDRDLETQYF
TRBV6-1	TRBJ1-1	TRBD1	many	TGTGCCAGCAGTGAAATAGGACAGGGGGCCACTGAAGCTTTCTTT	CASSEIGQGATEAFF
TRBV6-1	TRBJ1-2	NA	NA	TGTGGCAGCAGTGAACCAGGGCATGAAGGCTACACCTTC	CGSSEPGHEGYTF
TRBV4-1	TRBJ2-5	TRBD1	few	TGCGCCAGCAGCCCCGGTGGGACAGGGCAAGAGACCCAGTACTTC	CASSPGGTGQETQYF
TRBV4-2	TRBJ1-1	NA	many	TGTGCCAGCAGCCAAGTCCCGTTTGGGGAGGGAACTGAAGCTTTCTTT	CASSQVPFGEGTEAFF
TRBV7-9	TRBJ2-3	TRBD2	NA	TGTGCCATGGGTAGCGGGAGGGCCAGCGATACGCAGTATTTT	CAMGSGRASDTQYF
TRBV2	TRBJ2-6	TRBD2	few	TGTGCCAGTGTAAGGGAGGGGCCCGGGGCCAACGTCCTGACTTTC	CASVREGPGANVLTF
TRBV5-1	TRBJ1-5	NA	many	TGCGCCAGCAGCTTGTTTCCTGGGGGCGGTCAGCCCCAGCATTTT	CASSLFPGGGQPQHF
TRBV5-6	TRBJ2-5	NA	many	TGTGCCAGCAGCTCGTGGGTCCACGAGACCCAGTACTTC	CASSSWVHETQYF
TRBV20-1	TRBJ2-3	NA	many	TGCAGTGCCACAACCGGGACACACACAGATACGCAGTATTTT	CSATTGTHTDTQYF
TRBV7-3	TRBJ2-1	NA	many	TGTGCCAGCAGCTTAGGTCTCCCGAATGAGCAGTTCTTC	CASSLGLPNEQFF
TRBV27	TRBJ1-6	NA	many	TGTGCCAGCAGCGACAGGACTGGGATTTCACCCCTCCACTTT	CASSDRTGISPLHF
TRBV27	TRBJ2-7	NA	few	TGTGCCAGCAGTTTTAGGGCCCCCCCGCCGGCGTGGGGGACGGCCGAAGGGACGACCTACGAGCAGTACTTC	CASSFRAPPPAWGTAEGTTYEQYF
TRBV2	TRBJ2-7	TRBD2	few	TGTGCCAGCAGTGAAACCGCGGGAGGCGAGCAGTACTTC	CASSETAGGEQYF
TRBV13	TRBJ2-7	NA	few	TGTGCCAGCAGCTTACAGTCAGTCGCCTACGAGCAGTACTTC	CASSLQSVAYEQYF
TRBV30	TRBJ2-5	NA	many	TGTGCCTGGAGTGGGGTATTGGAGACCCAGTACTTC	CAWSGVLETQYF
TRBV6-2/TRBV6-3	TRBJ2-7	TRBD2	NA	TGTGCCAGCGGCGGGATAGCGGGAGGCCCAATTAACGAGCAGTACTTC	CASGGIAGGPINEQYF
TRBV9	TRBJ2-1	TRBD1	many	TGTGCCAGCAGCGTAGGAGGGGGCGGTCACTATGAGCAGTTCTTC	CASSVGGGGHYEQFF
TRBV27	TRBJ1-1	NA	NA	TGTGCCAGCAGTTTATGGATCCCGAACACTGAAGCTTTCTTT	CASSLWIPNTEAFF
TRBV3-1	TRBJ2-7	TRBD2	many	TGTGCCAGCAGCCGAACTAGCGGGAGGTCCTACGAGCAGTACTTC	CASSRTSGRSYEQYF
TRBV2	TRBJ2-3	TRBD1	many	TGTGCCAGCCTCCAGTCCTCCTTTCTAAACAGGGGAGTCAGCACAGATACGCAGTATTTT	CASLQSSFLNRGVSTDTQYF
TRBV24-1	TRBJ2-5	NA	NA	TGTGCCACCAGTGGTTTGGGGGCAGGTGAGACCCAGTACTTC	CATSGLGAGETQYF
TRBV5-6	TRBJ1-2	TRBD1	few	TGTGCCAGCAGCTTCCCCGGGACAGGCTATGGCTACACCTTC	CASSFPGTGYGYTF
TRBV12-3/TRBV12-4	TRBJ2-5	TRBD2	many	TGTGCCAGCAGTTTTTATGCGGGAGGGCCAGGACGGACCCAAGAGACCCAGTACTTC	CASSFYAGGPGRTQETQYF
TRBV28	TRBJ2-5	NA	many	TGTGCCAGCAGTCCCGGGGATCGGGGGGAGACCCAGTACTTC	CASSPGDRGETQYF
TRBV6-1	TRBJ2-7	TRBD1	many	TGTGCCAGCAGCAAAGGACAGGGGGTGTACGAGCAGTACTTC	CASSKGQGVYEQYF
TRBV6-2/TRBV6-3	TRBJ2-3	TRBD1	NA	TGTGCCAGCAAGACAGGGGCCACCACAGATACGCAGTATTTT	CASKTGATTDTQYF
TRBV10-2	TRBJ2-3	TRBD2	NA	TGCGCCAGCAGTGAGTCGCGTTGGCGGGAGGGGCGCGATACGACAGATACGCAGTATTTT	CASSESRWREGRDTTDTQYF
TRBV28	TRBJ2-5	TRBD2	NA	TGTGCCAGCAGTATGGGACTAGCGGGAGTAGAGACCCAGTACTTC	CASSMGLAGVETQYF
TRBV2	TRBJ2-7	TRBD2	few	TGTGCCAGCAGCGCCGGGACTAGCGAGAGTGGGTACGAGCAGTACTTC	CASSAGTSESGYEQYF
TRBV30	TRBJ1-5	NA	few	TGTGCCTGGTCCACTGGACAGAGCTATCAGCCCCAGCATTTT	CAWSTGQSYQPQHF
TRBV5-1	TRBJ2-1	NA	NA	TGCGCCAGCAGCTTGGGGGGTCTGCCTGCTGAGCAGTTCTTC	CASSLGGLPAEQFF
TRBV24-1	TRBJ2-1	TRBD2	NA	TGTGCCACCAGTGATCCTAGCGGGAGCAACGCTGAGCAGTTCTTC	CATSDPSGSNAEQFF
TRBV30	TRBJ2-2	TRBD2	NA	TGTGCCTGGAGTGTACTTCGGACTAGGCGCGGGGAGCTGTTTTTT	CAWSVLRTRRGELFF
TRBV29-1	TRBJ2-5	NA	NA	TGCAGCGTTGAACTTGAAGGGACCCAGTACTTC	CSVELEGTQYF
TRBV20-1	TRBJ2-3	NA	many	TGCAGTGCTAATGGCGGAGTTTGGGCAGATACGCAGTATTTT	CSANGGVWADTQYF
TRBV24-1	TRBJ2-2	NA	NA	TGTGCCACCGGTGATAGTAGACCCAGGGGCACCGGGGAGCTGTTTTTT	CATGDSRPRGTGELFF
TRBV6-6	TRBJ2-7	NA	many	TGTGCCAGCAGTTACTCGGTGACAAGGGGGTCCTACGAGCAGTACTTC	CASSYSVTRGSYEQYF